These 18 T cell receptor beta chains were sequenced from one sample in a study of blood T cells in healthy people across ages. The second PCR ran about 7 to 12 cycles with a sample-barcoded 5' primer and J-beta primers. MiXCR, run by TCRdb on the 5' RACE reads, gives a single entry per CDR3 protein. The sample has around 870,000 distinct CDR3 sequences; around 26% are singletons. Sequenced input: blood. These TCRs come from a woman aged 80 or over in good health.

This clonotype was observed many times. V gene TRBV20-1 combines with J gene TRBJ2-1, with 7 bases aligning to TRBD2. The CDR3 consists of 15 residues. Trimming took 5 bases from V and 2 from J; bases not matched to a gene: 9. Germline CDR1 DFQATT, CDR2 SNEGSKA (reference sequence). The CDR3: CSASPAGVPYNEQFF. DNA of the CDR3: TGCAGTGCTTCCCCTGCGGGGGTCCCCTACAATGAGCAGTTCTTC.

This clonotype was recorded many times. The rearrangement joins TRBV5-5 to TRBJ2-7, with D perhaps matching TRBD1 (5 bases). Germline V gene sequence: CDR1 SGHKS, CDR2 YYEKEE (reference sequence). This CDR3 is 14 amino acids long. The V end lost 1 base, the J end lost 1 base, and 9 bases lay between the germline ends. This CDR3 is CASSLKQESYEQYF. Written as DNA, the CDR3 is TGTGCCAGCAGCTTGAAACAGGAGTCCTACGAGCAGTACTTC.

This clonotype appeared many times. The chain recombines TRBV4-3 with TRBJ2-1, with 10 nucleotides matching TRBD2. Trimming at V came to 0 bases and at J to 12 bases, leaving 14 bases not matched to a gene. CDR1 is LGHNA, CDR2 YSLEER, per germline. The CDR3 covers 17 residues. The CDR3 is CASSQDGPSGGLGRQFF. The CDR3, as DNA: TGCGCCAGCAGCCAAGATGGGCCTAGCGGGGGTCTTGGAAGGCAGTTCTTC.

This clonotype was counted many times. A junction boundary mismatches the germline segment, possibly from a read error. This chain links TRBV7-9 with TRBJ2-5; D is tentatively TRBD1 or TRBD2 (5 bases each). This CDR3 contains 14 residues. Germline values: CDR1 SEHNR, CDR2 FQNEAQ (reference sequence). The CDR3 DNA reads as TGTGCCAGCGCCGGGAAGGGGAACCATGAGACCCAGTACTTC. Residues: CASAGKGNHETQYF.

This clonotype was detected many times. V usage is TRBV29-1 and J usage is TRBJ2-1, with 9 bases fitting TRBD2. The CDR3 extends over 13 amino acids. V was clipped by 8 bases and J by 12 bases; unmatched bases: 14. Looked up from germline, CDR1 is SQVTM and CDR2 is ANQGSEA. CDR3 residues: CSIGASGALWQFF. For the CDR3, the DNA is TGCAGCATTGGGGCTAGCGGGGCTTTGTGGCAGTTCTTC.

This clonotype has just a few counts. This may be a read error, as it is one base from a much larger clone. V gene TRBV30 combines with J gene TRBJ2-7, with TRBD1 identical over 9 bases. The germline gives CDR1 GTSNPN, CDR2 SVGIG (reference sequence). This CDR3 comprises 13 residues. Losses at the gene ends were 3 bases for V and 5 bases for J; bases not matched to a gene: 5. The CDR3 is CAWRVQGANEQYF. The CDR3 DNA sequence: TGTGCCTGGAGGGTACAGGGGGCGAACGAGCAGTACTTC.

The chain employs TRBV30 and TRBJ1-2; D not certain. This CDR3 comprises 12 residues. Deletions cut 3 bases from V and 4 bases from J, with 9 bases between. The germline V gene encodes CDR1 GTSNPN and CDR2 SVGIG (reference sequence). Here the CDR3 DNA reads TGTGCCTGGAGCTCGGGCAGCTATGGCTACACCTTC. Protein: CAWSSGSYGYTF. The full variable domain, in which reference TRBV30 and TRBJ1-2 provide the parts outside the CDR3, is SQTIHQWPATLVQPVGSPLSLECTVEGTSNPNLYWYRQAAGRGLQLLFYSVGIGQISSEVPQNLSASRPQDRQFILSSKKLLLSDSGFYLCAWSSGSYGYTFGSGTRLTVV.

Turning to this clonotype: The CDR3 does not close with the conserved phenylalanine or tryptophan, likely indicating a read error. The genes are TRBV5-1 and TRBJ1-6, with 9 bases fitting TRBD1. The CDR3 spans 14 residues. Per germline, CDR1 SGHRS and CDR2 YFSETQ. The trim removed 3 bases at V and 7 bases at J, leaving 2 bases unmatched. CDR3 in amino acids: CASSSGQGNSPLHC. The CDR3 DNA follows: TGCGCCAGCAGCTCGGGACAGGGAAATTCACCCCTCCACTGT.

This chain links TRBV7-7 with TRBJ2-1, with D possibly being TRBD1 (6 bases). Germline CDR1 is SSHAT and CDR2 is FNYEAQ (reference sequence). Trimming removed 5 bases from V and 2 bases from J, with 13 bases in between. The CDR3 consists of 15 residues. The chain's CDR3 is CASSRGQSPYNEQFF. The DNA for the CDR3 is TGTGCCAGCAGCCGCGGACAGAGCCCCTACAATGAGCAGTTCTTC. Complete variable domain (other parts from reference TRBV7-7 and TRBJ2-1): GAGVSQSPRYKVTKRGQDVTLRCDPISSHATLYWYQQALGQGPEFLTYFNYEAQPDKSGLPSDRFSAERPEGSISTLTIQRTEQRDSAMYRCASSRGQSPYNEQFFGPGTRLTVL.

On this clonotype itself: A read error may explain this, as a much larger clone is one base away. The chain employs TRBV20-1 and TRBJ1-5, with D possibly TRBD1 on 6 matching bases. This CDR3 has 16 amino acids. Germline CDR1 is DFQATT and CDR2 is SNEGSKA (reference sequence). The CDR3 region is CSAGDFGEGGNQPQHF. The CDR3 bases are TGCAGTGCTGGAGATTTTGGGGAGGGGGGCAATCAGCCCCAGCATTTT.

The chain carries TRBV5-5 and TRBJ1-4, with 11 bases matching TRBD1. The CDR3 loop spans 16 amino acids. Germline V gives CDR1 SGHKS, CDR2 YYEKEE (reference sequence). V dropped 0 bases and J dropped 6; count of bases not matched to a gene: 4. This CDR3 reads CASSLGPGQGDEKLFF. The CDR3 DNA reads as TGTGCCAGCAGCTTGGGCCCGGGACAGGGGGATGAAAAACTGTTTTTT.

The chain combines TRBV5-1 with TRBJ2-1; a weak D match, TRBD1 (6 bases). Trimming removed 3 bases at V and 3 bases at J, with 13 bases between. The V gene's germline CDR1 is SGHRS and CDR2 YFSETQ. CDR3 length equals 15 residues. The CDR3 sequence is CASSSSGTYYNEQFF. The CDR3 nucleotides are TGCGCCAGCAGCTCCTCCGGGACATACTACAATGAGCAGTTCTTC.

In the case of this clonotype: A much more abundant neighbour one base away suggests this may be a read error. The chain combines TRBV11-2 with TRBJ2-5, with 13 bases lining up with TRBD2. Germline CDR1 and CDR2: SGHAT and FQNNGV. The CDR3 extends over 17 amino acids. CDR3 bases: TGTACCAGCAGCCTCCTGACTAGCGGGGGGCACCAAGAGACCCAGTACTTC. Its translation is CTSSLLTSGGHQETQYF.

On this clonotype: Being one base from a much bigger clone, this may be a read error. The CDR3 DNA follows: TGCAGCGTTGACTTCCAGCGGCCCTACAATGAGCAGTACTTC. This encodes CSVDFQRPYNEQYF. This chain connects TRBV29-1 to TRBJ2-1; TRBD2 is a possible D gene (5 bases). The J call is doubtful: the DNA matches TRBJ2-7 better. From germline, CDR1 is SQVTM and CDR2 ANQGSEA. The CDR3 loop spans 14 amino acids.

This clonotype appeared a few times. The V gene is TRBV12-3 or TRBV12-4, the J gene TRBJ1-1; D is uncertain. With 6 bases removed from V and 3 bases from J, the gap between germline ends came to 11 bases. The CDR3 loop spans 13 amino acids. As DNA, the CDR3 is TGTGCCAGCAGGTCCCTGGGGTACACTGAAGCTTTCTTT. This gives the protein CASRSLGYTEAFF.

This clonotype has just a few counts. The chain combines TRBV5-1 with TRBJ2-5; D remains unclear. From germline, CDR1 is SGHRS and CDR2 YFSETQ. Trimming pared 1 base from V and 1 base from J, leaving 8 bases between. The CDR3 is made up of 14 amino acids. CDR3 region: CASSLSHPQETQYF. The CDR3 DNA sequence: TGCGCCAGCAGCTTGTCTCACCCCCAAGAGACCCAGTACTTC.

The gene calls are TRBV5-5 and TRBJ2-6; D is ambiguous. CDR1 and CDR2 from the germline V gene are SGHKS and YYEKEE (reference sequence). This CDR3 spans 15 amino acids. Trimming cost V 2 bases and J 1 base, with 7 bases left between them. This CDR3 reads CASSFEISGANVLTF. CDR3 nucleotides: TGTGCCAGCAGCTTTGAAATATCTGGGGCCAACGTCCTGACTTTC.

The rearrangement links TRBV5-1 to TRBJ2-2, with 12 bases aligning to TRBD2. The CDR3 runs to 16 residues. Germline CDR1 SGHRS, CDR2 YFSETQ. J gave up 6 bases and V 4 bases, and 7 bases lay outside the gene matches. The DNA for the CDR3 is TGCGCCAGCAGCCCGACTAGCGGGGGTATTCCCGGGGAGCTGTTTTTT. This sequence encodes CASSPTSGGIPGELFF.